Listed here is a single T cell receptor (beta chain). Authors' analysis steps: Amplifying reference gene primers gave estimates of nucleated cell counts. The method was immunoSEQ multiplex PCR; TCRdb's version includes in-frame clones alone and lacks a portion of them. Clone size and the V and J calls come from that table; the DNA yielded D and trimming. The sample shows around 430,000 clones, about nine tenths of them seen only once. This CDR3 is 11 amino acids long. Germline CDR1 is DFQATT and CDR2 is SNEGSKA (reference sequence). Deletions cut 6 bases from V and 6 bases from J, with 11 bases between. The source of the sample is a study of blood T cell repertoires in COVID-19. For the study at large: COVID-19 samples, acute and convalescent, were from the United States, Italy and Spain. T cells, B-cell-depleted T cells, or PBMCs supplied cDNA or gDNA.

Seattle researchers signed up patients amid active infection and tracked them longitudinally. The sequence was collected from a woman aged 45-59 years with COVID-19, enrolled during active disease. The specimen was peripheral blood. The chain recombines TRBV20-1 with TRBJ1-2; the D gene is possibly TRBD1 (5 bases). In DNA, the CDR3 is TGCAGTGCCCTGACAGCCCATGGCTACACCTTC. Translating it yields CSALTAHGYTF.